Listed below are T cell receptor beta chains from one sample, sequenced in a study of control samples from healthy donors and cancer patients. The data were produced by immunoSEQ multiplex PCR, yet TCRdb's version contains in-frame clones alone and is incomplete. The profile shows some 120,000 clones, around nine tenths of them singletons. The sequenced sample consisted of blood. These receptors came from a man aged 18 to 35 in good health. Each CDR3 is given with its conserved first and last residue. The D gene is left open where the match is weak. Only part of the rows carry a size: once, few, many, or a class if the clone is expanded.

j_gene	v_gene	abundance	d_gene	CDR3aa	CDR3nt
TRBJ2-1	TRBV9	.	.	CASSVDGRTAYNEQFF	TGTGCCAGCAGCGTGGATGGGAGGACAGCCTACAATGAGCAGTTCTTC
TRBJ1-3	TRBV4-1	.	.	CASSQERAGNTIYF	TGCGCCAGCAGCCAAGAAAGGGCTGGAAACACCATATATTTT
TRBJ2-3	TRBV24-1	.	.	CATAGLWLGGTDTQYF	TGTGCCACCGCGGGGCTCTGGCTAGGTGGGACAGATACGCAGTATTTT
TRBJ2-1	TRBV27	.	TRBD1	CASSGGQGSYNEQFF	TGTGCCAGCAGTGGGGGACAGGGTTCCTACAATGAGCAGTTCTTC
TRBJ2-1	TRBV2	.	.	CASSEAGYNEQFF	TGTGCCAGCAGTGAAGCGGGGTATAATGAGCAGTTCTTC
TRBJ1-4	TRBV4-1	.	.	CASSQDAGGKGEKLFF	TGCGCCAGCAGCCAAGATGCGGGGGGCAAGGGTGAAAAACTGTTTTTT
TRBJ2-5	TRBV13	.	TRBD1	CASTHRGPQETQYF	TGTGCCAGCACCCACAGGGGTCCCCAAGAGACCCAGTACTTC
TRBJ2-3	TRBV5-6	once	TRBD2	CASSFQTSGITDTQYF	TGTGCCAGCAGCTTCCAGACTAGCGGTATTACAGATACGCAGTATTTT
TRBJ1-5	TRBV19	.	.	CASSIKGDGNQPQHF	TGTGCCAGTAGTATAAAAGGGGATGGCAATCAGCCCCAGCATTTT
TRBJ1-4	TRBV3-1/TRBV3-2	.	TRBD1	CASSQLGQTDEKLFF	TGTGCCAGCAGCCAACTGGGACAGACTGATGAAAAACTGTTTTTT
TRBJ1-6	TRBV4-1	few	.	CASSQDRDSPLHF	TGCGCCAGCAGCCAAGATCGGGATTCACCCCTCCACTTT
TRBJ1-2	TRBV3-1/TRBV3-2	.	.	CATSESGLSVYGYTF	TGTGCCACTTCAGAATCGGGACTCTCTGTCTATGGCTACACCTTC
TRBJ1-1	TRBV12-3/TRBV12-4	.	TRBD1	CASKDRWNTEAFF	TGTGCCAGCAAGGACAGGTGGAACACTGAAGCTTTCTTT